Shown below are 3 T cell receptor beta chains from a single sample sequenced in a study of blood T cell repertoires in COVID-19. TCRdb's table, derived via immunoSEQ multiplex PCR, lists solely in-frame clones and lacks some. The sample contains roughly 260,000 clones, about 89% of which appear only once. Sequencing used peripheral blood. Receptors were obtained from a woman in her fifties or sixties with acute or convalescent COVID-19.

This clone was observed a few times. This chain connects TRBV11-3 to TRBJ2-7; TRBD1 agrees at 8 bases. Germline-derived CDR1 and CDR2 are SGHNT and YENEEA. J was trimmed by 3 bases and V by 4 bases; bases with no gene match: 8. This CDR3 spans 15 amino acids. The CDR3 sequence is CASSWRGQDGYEQYF. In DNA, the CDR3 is TGTGCCAGCAGCTGGAGGGGACAGGATGGCTACGAGCAGTACTTC.

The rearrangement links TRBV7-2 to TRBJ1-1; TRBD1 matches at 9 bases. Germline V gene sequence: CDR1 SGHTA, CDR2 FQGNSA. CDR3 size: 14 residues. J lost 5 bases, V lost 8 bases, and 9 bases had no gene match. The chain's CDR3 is CASRQTGGETEAFF. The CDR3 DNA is TGTGCCAGCCGACAAACAGGGGGCGAAACTGAAGCTTTCTTT.

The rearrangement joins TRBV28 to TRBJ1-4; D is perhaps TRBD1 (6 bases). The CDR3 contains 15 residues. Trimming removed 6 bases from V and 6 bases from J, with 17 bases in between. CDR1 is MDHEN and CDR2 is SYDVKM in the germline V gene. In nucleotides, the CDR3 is TGTGCCAGCAGCCCCACGGGGGGGCAAGATGAAAAACTGTTTTTT. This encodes CASSPTGGQDEKLFF.